Ten or more counts support the clone carrying this TCR beta chain. Antigen specificity is unknown. A J-beta primer mix and a sample-barcoded 5' primer were used in a second PCR of roughly 6 to 12 cycles. TCRdb reprocessed the 5' RACE reads via MiXCR and lists one record per CDR3 protein. The sample includes about 1,400,000 distinct CDR3 sequences, approximately 42% of them seen just once. This sample stems from a study of blood T cells in healthy people across ages. Study-level results: Estimated diversity, derived from one million T cells, was regarded as an underestimate. While age rose, TCR beta diversity per million T cells dropped in a roughly linear way.

This TCR was recovered from a young woman in good health. The sample comprised blood.

In nucleotides, the CDR3 is TGCGCCAGCAGCTTGGCCGCGGGGGACACTGAAGCTTTCTTT. Amino acids: CASSLAAGDTEAFF. J is TRBJ1-1 and V is TRBV5-1, with D possibly matching TRBD1 (5 bases). The CDR3 consists of 14 residues. The germline V and J ends were trimmed by 0 bases and 3 bases, with 9 bases remaining between them. Germline V CDR1 and CDR2: SGHRS, YFSETQ. Full variable domain (outside the CDR3, taken from reference TRBV5-1 and TRBJ1-1): KAGVTQTPRYLIKTRGQQVTLSCSPISGHRSVSWYQQTPGQGLQFLFEYFSETQRNKGNFPGRFSGRQFSNSRSEMNVSTLELGDSALYLCASSLAAGDTEAFFGQGTRLTVV.